A single sample gave rise to the 8 T cell receptor beta chains below, sequenced in a study of cytomegalovirus exposure and HLA in healthy donors. With 60 Vbeta and 13 Jbeta primers, the PCR was carried out. This table comes from immunoSEQ multiplex PCR, and its TCRdb copy is limited to in-frame clones, with some not included. The top ten hold approximately 2% of the sample, which has approximately 100,000 clones, more than 75% seen once. The sample consisted of PBMCs. These receptor sequences come from a woman between 40 and 50 years old in good health and CMV-seronegative.

V gene TRBV4-1 combines with J gene TRBJ2-3; 11 bases line up with TRBD2. The CDR3 contains 20 residues. Per the germline V gene, CDR1 is MGHRA and CDR2 is YSYEKL. Losses at the gene ends were 1 base for V and 5 bases for J; bases not matched to a gene: 17. The CDR3 region is CASSQAGGVQTSGIGDTQYF. The CDR3 DNA reads as TGCGCCAGCAGCCAAGCTGGAGGGGTGCAGACTAGCGGGATTGGAGATACGCAGTATTTT.

J is TRBJ1-4 and V is TRBV18; TRBD1 is a possible D gene (6 bases). Germline values: CDR1 KGHSH, CDR2 LQKENI. The CDR3 extends over 14 amino acids. Trimming removed 2 bases at V and 6 bases at J, with 10 bases between. The CDR3 nucleotides are TGTGCCAGCTCACCAACAGGGTACTATGAAAAACTGTTTTTT. Translation gives CASSPTGYYEKLFF.

This CDR3 reads CASRAPPGTTYEQYF. The CDR3 DNA reads TGTGCCAGCAGAGCCCCACCCGGGACAACCTACGAGCAGTACTTC. This chain uses TRBV7-2 with TRBJ2-7; a weak D match, TRBD1 (6 bases). This CDR3 region has 15 residues. CDR1 is SGHTA and CDR2 is FQGNSA in the germline V gene. Trimming removed 6 bases from V and 2 bases from J, with 17 bases in between.

CDR3 loop: CASSPGSGSADTQYF. CDR3 coding DNA: TGTGCCAGCAGCCCGGGCAGCGGGAGTGCAGATACGCAGTATTTT. V usage is TRBV7-9 and J usage is TRBJ2-3; 8 positions match TRBD2. The ends lost 5 bases at V and 4 bases at J; junction bases unmatched: 8. Germline assignment: CDR1 SEHNR and CDR2 FQNEAQ (reference sequence). The CDR3 totals 15 residues.

This chain uses TRBV6-5 with TRBJ2-5; D gene unclear. Trimming pared 0 bases from V and 2 bases from J, leaving 7 bases between. This CDR3 has 14 amino acids. Looked up from germline, CDR1 is MNHEY and CDR2 is SVGAGI. The CDR3 DNA reads TGTGCCAGCAGTTACTCCGCAGGTCAAGAGACCCAGTACTTC. Translated, it gives CASSYSAGQETQYF.

This clone was detected only a few times. The rearrangement uses TRBV19 and TRBJ2-1; D remains unclear. CDR3 length equals 13 residues. The V and J ends lost 5 bases and 5 bases respectively, with 10 bases between them. The germline CDR1 and CDR2 sequences are LNHDA and SQIVND (reference sequence). CDR3 sequence reads: CASSSQPNNEQFF. In DNA, the CDR3 is TGTGCCAGTAGTTCACAGCCCAACAATGAGCAGTTCTTC.

The DNA of the CDR3 is TGTGCCAGCTCGCTACAGGGGGCTCCGGGCCGGGGGGGAGCTTTCTTT. Its translation is CASSLQGAPGRGGAFF. The chain links TRBV18 to TRBJ1-1; 9 bases fit TRBD1. Germline CDR1 is KGHSH and CDR2 is LQKENI. With V trimmed by 6 bases and J by 10 bases, 18 bases remained unmatched. The CDR3 contains 16 residues.

The CDR3 spells CASSLRTSGSTYDNEQFF. CDR3 bases: TGCGCCAGCAGCCTACGGACTAGCGGGAGTACGTACGACAATGAGCAGTTCTTC. V and J are TRBV4-3 and TRBJ2-1; TRBD2 matches at 13 bases. V shed 4 bases, J shed 5 bases, and the junction held 11 bases outside the gene matches. The V gene's germline CDR1 is LGHNA and CDR2 YSLEER. This CDR3 comprises 18 residues.